One sample yielded the 17 T cell receptor beta chains listed below, sequenced in a study of blood T cells in healthy people across ages. Together with a sample-barcoded 5' primer, a J-beta primer mix was included in a second PCR lasting about 7 to 12 cycles. TCRdb passed the 5' RACE reads through MiXCR, listing each CDR3 protein once. The sample shows some 900,000 distinct CDR3 sequences, more than 25% of them seen only once. The sample consisted of blood. Receptors were obtained from a woman at least 80 years old in good health.

As concerns this clonotype: A clone one base away is much larger, so this may be a read error. V is TRBV6-2 or TRBV6-3 and J is TRBJ2-1; 7 nucleotides agree with TRBD1. Germline V gene data show CDR1 as MNHEY and CDR2 as SVGEGT. This CDR3 is built from 15 residues. J gave up 3 bases and V 3 bases, and 5 bases lay outside the gene matches. The CDR3 loop reads CASSYRDRIYNEQFF. The CDR3 coding sequence is TGTGCCAGCAGTTATCGGGACAGAATCTACAATGAGCAGTTCTTC.

The DNA of the CDR3 is TGTGCCAGCAGTGGAGATGGCGACACTGAAGCTTTCTTT. The encoded protein is CASSGDGDTEAFF. V is TRBV6-1 and J is TRBJ1-1; no definite D call. The germline V gene encodes CDR1 MNHNS and CDR2 SASEGT. V lost 4 bases and J 3 bases, leaving 9 bases between the germline ends. This CDR3 has 13 amino acids.

The rearrangement links TRBV7-2 to TRBJ2-3; D is perhaps TRBD2 (5 bases). In germline, CDR1 is SGHTA, CDR2 FQGNSA. The CDR3 length is 15 residues. V gave up 1 base and J gave up 1 base, with 9 bases separating them. CDR3 region: CASSLGARGTDTQYF. The CDR3, as DNA: TGTGCCAGCAGCTTAGGGGCGCGGGGCACAGATACGCAGTATTTT.

This clonotype was seen repeatedly, ten times or more. The chain recombines TRBV15 with TRBJ2-7; the D gene is possibly TRBD2 (6 bases). V was trimmed by 8 bases and J by 4 bases, leaving 15 bases between them. The CDR3 has 13 amino acids. CDR1 is LNHNV and CDR2 is YYDKDF in the germline V gene (reference sequence). CDR3 sequence reads: CATRDGGIYEQYF. The CDR3 coding sequence is TGTGCCACCCGGGACGGGGGAATTTACGAGCAGTACTTC.

This clonotype was observed many times. The chain couples TRBV7-6 to TRBJ2-5; either TRBD1 or TRBD2 may fit D (6 bases each). The CDR3 contains 15 residues. Trimming left V 5 bases short and J 4 bases short, with 17 bases between. Germline-derived CDR1 and CDR2 are SGHVS and FNYEAQ. CDR3 DNA sequence: TGTGCCAGCAGCAGAGTGGGGGGCTTAGGAGAGACCCAGTACTTC. Translated, it gives CASSRVGGLGETQYF. Full variable domain (remainder filled in from reference TRBV7-6 and TRBJ2-5): GAGVSQSPRYKVTKRGQDVALRCDPISGHVSLYWYRQALGQGPEFLTYFNYEAQQDKSGLPNDRFSAERPEGSISTLTIQRTEQRDSAMYRCASSRVGGLGETQYFGPGTRLLVL.

Comment on this clonotype: One base away lies a much larger clone, so this may be a sequencing read error. The chain uses TRBV11-2 and TRBJ2-1, with D perhaps assigned TRBD1 or TRBD2 (6 bases each). The CDR3 contains 15 residues. Germline V gene lookup returns CDR1 SGHAT and CDR2 FQNNGV. CDR3 protein: CASDRGTQTYNEQVF. CDR3 nucleotide sequence: TGTGCCAGCGACCGGGGGACACAGACCTACAATGAGCAGGTCTTC.

This chain connects TRBV5-1 to TRBJ1-1; TRBD1 matches at 7 bases. Trimming removed 4 bases from V and 1 base from J; junction bases left unmatched: 10. The CDR3 consists of 16 residues. The germline V gene has CDR1 SGHRS and CDR2 YFSETQ. CDR3 protein: CASSPGQRGWNTEAFF. CDR3 nucleotides: TGCGCCAGCAGCCCGGGACAGAGAGGCTGGAACACTGAAGCTTTCTTT.

This clonotype was seen ten or more times. This rearrangement joins TRBV10-2 to TRBJ1-6; D might be TRBD1 (6 bases). CDR3 length: 12 amino acids. Germline V gene sequence: CDR1 WSHSY, CDR2 SAAADI. Trimming removed 6 bases at V and 7 bases at J, with 7 bases between. The DNA for the CDR3 is TGCGCCAGCAGAGACAGGAATTCACCCCTCCACTTT. Amino acids: CASRDRNSPLHF.

This clonotype has ten or more counts. The chain uses TRBV5-1 and TRBJ1-5; D gene ambiguous. The V end was cut by 0 bases, the J end by 7 bases, with 14 bases between. The CDR3 runs to 15 residues. In germline, CDR1 is SGHRS, CDR2 YFSETQ. The CDR3, as DNA: TGCGCCAGCAGCTTGGTGGCAGGACCTAGGCAGCCCCAGCATTTT. Its protein product is CASSLVAGPRQPQHF. The full variable domain, its missing parts supplied by reference TRBV5-1 and TRBJ1-5, is KAGVTQTPRYLIKTRGQQVTLSCSPISGHRSVSWYQQTPGQGLQFLFEYFSETQRNKGNFPGRFSGRQFSNSRSEMNVSTLELGDSALYLCASSLVAGPRQPQHFGDGTRLSIL.

The table lists this clonotype with many counts. The chain employs TRBV5-6 and TRBJ2-5, with 16 bases matching TRBD2. Trimming removed 4 bases from V and 5 bases from J; junction bases left unmatched: 8. Germline CDR1 is SGHDT and CDR2 is YYEEEE. The CDR3 covers 17 residues. This CDR3 reads CASSTGLAGGPGETQYF. The CDR3 nucleotides are TGTGCCAGCAGCACGGGACTAGCGGGGGGGCCAGGGGAGACCCAGTACTTC.

Details on this clonotype: Since a much larger clone is just one base distant, this may be a read error. CDR3 nucleotide sequence: TGCAGTGCTAGAGACACGGACGGATGCTACGAGCAGTACTTC. Its protein product is CSARDTDGCYEQYF. This chain joins TRBV20-1 and TRBJ2-5; D not resolved. The J call may be in error: the DNA end matches TRBJ2-7 better. Germline loops: CDR1 DFQATT, CDR2 SNEGSKA (reference sequence). The CDR3 is made up of 14 amino acids.

With regard to this clonotype: This clone may be a read error of a much larger clone one base away. The chain carries TRBV6-5 and TRBJ2-3; D gene unclear. The CDR3 consists of 14 residues. In germline, CDR1 is MNHEY, CDR2 SVGAGI. CDR3 in amino acids: CASRASSLTDAQYF. CDR3 coding DNA: TGTGCCAGCAGGGCAAGTTCTCTCACAGATGCGCAGTATTTT.

This clonotype was recorded many times. The V call is TRBV4-2, the J call TRBJ1-1; D unclear. The CDR3 has 16 amino acids. Germline V CDR1 and CDR2: LGHNA, YNFKEQ. With 0 bases removed from V and 0 bases from J, the gap between germline ends came to 11 bases. The CDR3 DNA reads as TGTGCCAGCAGCCAAGACAACCGGGGTTTGAACACTGAAGCTTTCTTT. Its translation: CASSQDNRGLNTEAFF.

This clonotype appeared many times. This sequence joins TRBV6-5 and TRBJ2-5, with a possible D match to TRBD1 (6 bases). With 5 bases removed from V and 7 bases from J, the gap between germline ends came to 14 bases. The CDR3 covers 13 residues. CDR1 MNHEY and CDR2 SVGAGI come from the germline V gene. CDR3 nucleotide sequence: TGTGCCAGCAGTCACAGGGACCTAGGGACCCAGTACTTC. Protein: CASSHRDLGTQYF.

Regarding this clonotype: This could be a read error, since a much larger clone is one nucleotide away. This sequence joins TRBV27 and TRBJ2-4, with a tentative D call TRBD2 (6 bases). TRBJ2-5 matches the DNA end more closely, so the J call is doubtful. In germline, CDR1 is MNHEY, CDR2 SMNVEV (reference sequence). CDR3 size: 13 residues. The CDR3 loop reads CASSPGLVATQYF. In nucleotides, the CDR3 is TGTGCCAGCAGCCCGGGACTCGTTGCGACCCAGTACTTC.

This clonotype showed up just once. One junction end does not reproduce the germline sequence, and a read error may be involved. The V gene is TRBV18, the J gene TRBJ1-1, with 8 bases identical to TRBD1. The germline V gene encodes CDR1 KGHSH and CDR2 LQKENI. This CDR3 is built from 16 residues. The CDR3 spells CASSPRGQGMNTEDFF. CDR3 in DNA: TGTGCCAGCTCACCACGAGGACAGGGAATGAACACTGAAGATTTCTTT.

This clonotype was seen ten or more times. The chain has TRBV20-1 and TRBJ2-3; no clear D. CDR3 size: 13 residues. The germline CDR1 and CDR2 sequences are DFQATT and SNEGSKA (reference sequence). V lost 3 bases and J 0 bases, leaving 7 bases between the germline ends. The CDR3 DNA reads as TGCAGTGCTAGTAGTCTTAGCACAGATACGCAGTATTTT. It encodes CSASSLSTDTQYF.